Shown below are 3 T cell receptor beta chains from a single sample sequenced in a study of blood T cell repertoires in COVID-19. Sequencing was performed with immunoSEQ multiplex PCR; in TCRdb, only in-frame clones are kept and a portion is missing. The table includes about 180,000 clones, roughly nine tenths detected once. The material sequenced was PBMCs or T cells enriched from blood (not recorded which). The receptor source for this set is a human donor with acute COVID-19. The donor label of this sample is uncertain.

V gene TRBV14 combines with J gene TRBJ1-1; D gene unclear. CDR1 SGHDN and CDR2 FVKESK come from the germline V gene. The ends were cut back, 2 bases at V and 1 base at J, with 5 bases in the middle. This CDR3 contains 13 residues. CDR3 region: CASSQIRNTEAFF. In nucleotides, the CDR3 is TGTGCCAGCAGCCAAATCCGGAACACTGAAGCTTTCTTT. Filled out from reference TRBV14 and TRBJ1-1, the complete variable domain reads EAGVTQFPSHSVIEKGQTVTLRCDPISGHDNLYWYRRVMGKEIKFLLHFVKESKQDESGMPNNRFLAERTGGTYSTLKVQPAELEDSGVYFCASSQIRNTEAFFGQGTRLTVV.

This clone was counted once. The chain carries TRBV27 and TRBJ2-1; 7 bases align to TRBD1. CDR1 is MNHEY and CDR2 is SMNVEV in the germline V gene (reference sequence). The CDR3 covers 15 residues. Trimming at V came to 2 bases and at J to 3 bases, leaving 4 bases not matched to a gene. The chain's CDR3 is CASSLNRGYYNEQFF. CDR3 sequence (DNA): TGTGCCAGCAGTTTAAACAGGGGCTACTACAATGAGCAGTTCTTC.

This chain connects TRBV11-2 to TRBJ2-7; D uncertain. Germline V gene sequence: CDR1 SGHAT, CDR2 FQNNGV. The CDR3 has 13 amino acids. The V and J ends lost 0 bases and 2 bases respectively, with 5 bases between them. CDR3 loop: CASSLDQTYEQYF. The CDR3 DNA sequence: TGTGCCAGCAGCTTAGATCAGACCTACGAGCAGTACTTC.